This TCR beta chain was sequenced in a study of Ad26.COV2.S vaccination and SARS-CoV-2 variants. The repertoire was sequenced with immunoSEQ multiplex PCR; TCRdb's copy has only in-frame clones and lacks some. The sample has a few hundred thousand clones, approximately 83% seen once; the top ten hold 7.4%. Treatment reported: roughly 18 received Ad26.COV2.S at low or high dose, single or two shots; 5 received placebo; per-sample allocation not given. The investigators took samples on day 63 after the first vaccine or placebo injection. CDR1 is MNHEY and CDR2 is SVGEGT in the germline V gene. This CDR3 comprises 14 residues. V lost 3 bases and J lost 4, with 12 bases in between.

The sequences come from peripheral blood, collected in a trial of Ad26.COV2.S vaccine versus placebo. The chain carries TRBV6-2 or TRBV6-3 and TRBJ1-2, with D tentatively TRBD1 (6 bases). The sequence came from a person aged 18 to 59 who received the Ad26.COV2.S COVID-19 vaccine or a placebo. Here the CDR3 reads CASSYPGHGYGYTF. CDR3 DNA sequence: TGTGCCAGCAGTTATCCGGGACACGGCTATGGCTACACCTTC.